The 6 T cell receptor beta chains presented below share a single source sample, sequenced in a study of OX40 agonist ivuxolimab in advanced cancers. Data came from immunoSEQ multiplex PCR; TCRdb stores just in-frame clones and leaves some out. Of under 75,000 clones listed, roughly 85% were seen once; the top ten hold less than 0.75%. Here the sequenced sample was CD4+ or CD8+ T cells sorted from blood, taken in a trial of the OX40 agonist ivuxolimab. Every receptor here comes from an adult with an advanced solid tumor such as melanoma, head and neck, liver or kidney cancer.

The chain recombines TRBV11-2 with TRBJ1-1; 9 positions match TRBD1. The germline gives CDR1 SGHAT, CDR2 FQNNGV. The CDR3 covers 15 residues. V gave up 5 bases and J gave up 0 bases; unmatched junction bases: 4. CDR3 coding DNA: TGTGCCAGCAGCCCCCGACAGGGGGTGAACACTGAAGCTTTCTTT. It translates to CASSPRQGVNTEAFF.

This clone was observed once. The chain combines TRBV28 with TRBJ1-5; a weak D match, TRBD1 (5 bases). Germline-derived CDR1 and CDR2 are MDHEN and SYDVKM. The CDR3 covers 14 residues. V gave up 6 bases and J gave up 6 bases, with 15 bases separating them. The CDR3 spells CASSLRAGGQPQHF. The CDR3 DNA reads as TGTGCCAGCAGCCTACGGGCCGGGGGTCAGCCCCAGCATTTT.

The DNA for the CDR3 is TGTGCCAGCAGGACGACAGGGGGCACTGAAGCTTTCTTT. This encodes CASRTTGGTEAFF. The chain joins TRBV6-6 to TRBJ1-1; 9 bases are shared with TRBD1. Per the germline V gene, CDR1 is MNHNY and CDR2 is SVGAGI (reference sequence). This CDR3 is built from 13 residues. Trimming took 6 bases from V and 4 from J; bases not matched to a gene: 3.

This clone appeared a single time. This CDR3 reads CASSLGEANTEAFF. The CDR3 coding sequence is TGTGCCAGCAGCTTAGGGGAGGCGAACACTGAAGCTTTCTTT. This chain connects TRBV7-3 to TRBJ1-1, with D uncertain. The CDR3 is 14 residues long. Deletions cut 2 bases from V and 1 base from J, with 8 bases between. The germline CDR1 and CDR2 sequences are SGHTA and FQGTGA. Full variable domain (rest looked up from reference TRBV7-3 and TRBJ1-1): GAGVSQTPSNKVTEKGKYVELRCDPISGHTALYWYRQSLGQGPEFLIYFQGTGAADDSGLPNDRFFAVRPEGSVSTLKIQRTERGDSAVYLCASSLGEANTEAFFGQGTRLTVV.

The chain combines TRBV6-1 with TRBJ2-2; 7 bases map to TRBD1. This CDR3 region has 19 residues. The ends lost 5 bases at V and 3 bases at J; junction bases unmatched: 18. Germline V CDR1 and CDR2: MNHNS, SASEGT. The CDR3 nucleotides are TGTGCCAGCAGTAAAGACAGGGTATCGAGAGTATGGGACACCGGGGAGCTGTTTTTT. Encoded protein: CASSKDRVSRVWDTGELFF.

The chain carries TRBV2 and TRBJ2-7, with 14 positions matching TRBD2. The CDR3 contains 14 residues. The V segment lost 6 bases and the J segment 7 bases; nucleotides outside the gene matches: 5. Germline loops: CDR1 SNHLY, CDR2 FYNNEI. The CDR3 nucleotides read TGTGCCAGCAGGGGGACTAGCGGGAGTCGTGAGCAGTACTTC. Its protein is CASRGTSGSREQYF.